The clone carrying this T cell receptor beta chain was picked up many times. The TCR beta CDR3 regions underwent amplification using RNA transcripts as the source. With the HTBI primer set, the TCR CDR3 went through a first round of RT-PCR. TCRdb reanalysed the multiplex PCR reads using MiXCR and keeps one entry per CDR3 protein. The sample lists some 740,000 distinct CDR3 sequences; approximately 15% were seen once. The data were obtained in a study of T cells in Graves' hyperthyroidism and ophthalmopathy. The CDR3 has 14 residues. The germline V and J ends were trimmed by 3 bases and 0 bases, with 8 bases remaining between them. Germline V lookup: CDR1 SGHAT, CDR2 FQNNGV.

Sequenced sample: blood. This receptor was taken from a young woman with Graves' hyperthyroidism. The rearrangement uses TRBV11-2 and TRBJ2-5; D remains unclear. The CDR3 sequence: CASSLLANQETQYF. DNA for the CDR3: TGTGCCAGCAGCTTGCTCGCTAACCAAGAGACCCAGTACTTC.